These 18 T cell receptor beta chains were all obtained from the same sample, sequenced in a study of cytomegalovirus exposure and HLA in healthy donors. Both 60 Vbeta primers and 13 Jbeta primers went into the PCR. TCRdb keeps only in-frame clones here, not all; method: immunoSEQ multiplex PCR. The sample lists about 100,000 clones, over 65% occurring once. Sequenced: PBMCs. The receptors stem from a woman in her sixties or seventies in good health and CMV-seronegative.

The chain joins TRBV5-1 to TRBJ1-1, with D unresolved. This CDR3 comprises 15 residues. V lost 0 bases, J lost 1 base, and 10 bases lay in between. The germline V gene has CDR1 SGHRS and CDR2 YFSETQ. The DNA of the CDR3 is TGCGCCAGCAGCTTGGAATGTCTAGGGAACACTGAAGCTTTCTTT. Translation: CASSLECLGNTEAFF.

J is TRBJ2-2 and V is TRBV4-3; TRBD1 aligns across 8 bases. V lost 4 bases and J lost 4; bases outside the gene matches: 5. The CDR3 is 15 amino acids. CDR1 is LGHNA, CDR2 YSLEER, per germline. The CDR3 spells CASSRRRGPTGELFF. In DNA form, the CDR3 reads TGCGCCAGCAGCCGCCGCAGGGGGCCCACCGGGGAGCTGTTTTTT.

The chain combines TRBV5-1 with TRBJ2-7, with TRBD2 identical over 8 bases. V shed 7 bases and J 8 bases; nucleotides not matched to a gene: 20. Germline V gives CDR1 SGHRS, CDR2 YFSETQ. CDR3 length: 16 residues. The CDR3 DNA reads as TGCGCCAGCCCGTATGGTCTAGCGGGCATGGATCCGCAGCAGTACTTC. This gives the protein CASPYGLAGMDPQQYF.

V and J are TRBV6-5 and TRBJ2-1; no definite D call. V lost 6 bases, J lost 0 bases, and 12 bases lay in between. CDR1 and CDR2 from the germline V gene are MNHEY and SVGAGI. This CDR3 spans 15 amino acids. The CDR3 nucleotides are TGTGCCAGCAGACAACAGCCTAACTCCTACAATGAGCAGTTCTTC. Protein sequence: CASRQQPNSYNEQFF.

This clone has a single count. The chain links TRBV7-7 to TRBJ2-5; D unresolved. Trimming removed 5 bases at V and 5 bases at J, with 15 bases between. The CDR3 loop spans 14 amino acids. CDR1 SSHAT and CDR2 FNYEAQ come from the germline V gene (reference sequence). The CDR3 nucleotides read TGTGCCAGCAGCCCCCTCACCGCGAGGGAGACCCAGTACTTC. Its protein is CASSPLTARETQYF.

This chain connects TRBV25-1 to TRBJ1-3, with a weak D call TRBD1 (6 bases). The CDR3 runs to 14 residues. With 7 bases removed from V and 4 bases from J, the gap between germline ends came to 14 bases. Germline V CDR1 and CDR2: MGHDK, SYGVNS. CDR3 DNA sequence: TGTGCCAGCACCCCGTGGGGGGGCGGAAACACCATATATTTT. Its translation: CASTPWGGGNTIYF. The full variable domain, its missing parts supplied by reference TRBV25-1 and TRBJ1-3, is EADIYQTPRYLVIGTGKKITLECSQTMGHDKMYWYQQDPGMELHLIHYSYGVNSTEKGDLSSESTVSRIRTEHFPLTLESARPSHTSQYLCASTPWGGGNTIYFGEGSWLTVV.

The chain is built from TRBV5-1 and TRBJ1-4; TRBD1 matches at 7 bases. Trimming at V came to 0 bases and at J to 6 bases, leaving 2 bases not matched to a gene. The CDR3 has 14 amino acids. Germline values: CDR1 SGHRS, CDR2 YFSETQ. CDR3 coding DNA: TGCGCCAGCAGCTTGGGACAGGGTCATGAAAAACTGTTTTTT. It is translated as CASSLGQGHEKLFF.

This sequence joins TRBV9 and TRBJ2-3; 8 bases are a match to TRBD2. This CDR3 spans 16 amino acids. With V trimmed by 0 bases and J by 1 base, 4 bases remained unmatched. In germline, CDR1 is SGDLS, CDR2 YYNGEE. The CDR3: CASSVDPAGGTDTQYF. For the CDR3, the DNA is TGTGCCAGCAGCGTAGATCCAGCGGGAGGCACAGATACGCAGTATTTT. Full variable domain (remainder filled in from reference TRBV9 and TRBJ2-3): DSGVTQTPKHLITATGQRVTLRCSPRSGDLSVYWYQQSLDQGLQFLIQYYNGEERAKGNILERFSAQQFPDLHSELNLSSLELGDSALYFCASSVDPAGGTDTQYFGPGTRLTVL.

The rearrangement joins TRBV27 to TRBJ1-2, with 8 nucleotides matching TRBD1. V trimming: 7 bases; J trimming: 0 bases; junction bases outside the gene matches: 7. Per the germline V gene, CDR1 is MNHEY and CDR2 is SMNVEV (reference sequence). This CDR3 is 15 amino acids long. CDR3 in amino acids: CASTLTGATNYGYTF. CDR3 DNA sequence: TGTGCCAGCACCCTGACAGGGGCGACTAACTATGGCTACACCTTC.

The rearrangement links TRBV6-1 to TRBJ2-7, with TRBD1 matching 7 bases. Trimming at V came to 6 bases and at J to 0 bases, leaving 8 bases not matched to a gene. The CDR3 has 15 amino acids. CDR1 is MNHNS and CDR2 is SASEGT in the germline V gene. CDR3 sequence (DNA): TGTGCCAGCAGCCTTGACAGGGTCCTCTCCTACGAGCAGTACTTC. It yields the protein CASSLDRVLSYEQYF.

For the CDR3, the DNA is TGTGCCATCGTGGCAGGCGGGGGTAGCTATGGCTACACCTTC. Its translation is CAIVAGGGSYGYTF. The chain employs TRBV10-3 and TRBJ1-2, with D possibly matching TRBD1 (5 bases). Looked up from germline, CDR1 is ENHRY and CDR2 is SYGVKD. CDR3 size: 14 residues. The V end lost 8 bases, the J end lost 4 bases, and 17 bases lay between the germline ends.

The chain joins TRBV7-8 to TRBJ1-6; no clear D gene. Deletions cut 7 bases from V and 0 bases from J, with 13 bases between. This CDR3 has 16 residues. Looked up from germline, CDR1 is SGHVS and CDR2 is FQNEAQ. CDR3 loop: CASKGSGDSYNSPLHF. The CDR3 DNA sequence: TGTGCCAGCAAGGGCTCCGGGGACTCCTATAATTCACCCCTCCACTTT.

The V call is TRBV7-2, the J call TRBJ1-5; D might be TRBD1 (5 bases). Looked up from germline, CDR1 is SGHTA and CDR2 is FQGNSA. This CDR3 contains 13 residues. V lost 3 bases, J lost 5 bases, and 8 bases lay in between. This CDR3 is CASSLDTDQPQHF. CDR3 DNA: TGTGCCAGCAGCTTGGACACGGATCAGCCCCAGCATTTT.

The chain recombines TRBV15 with TRBJ2-3; 11 bases line up with TRBD1. CDR1 is LNHNV, CDR2 YYDKDF, per germline (reference sequence). The CDR3 contains 15 residues. Trimming took 3 bases from V and 5 from J; bases not matched to a gene: 4. CDR3 nucleotides: TGTGCCACCAGCAGGGACAGGGGGCCTGGAGATACGCAGTATTTT. Amino acid sequence: CATSRDRGPGDTQYF.

The chain is built from TRBV2 and TRBJ2-5; 10 nucleotides line up with TRBD2. The CDR3 length is 15 residues. With V trimmed by 4 bases and J by 5 bases, 7 bases remained unmatched. Germline-derived CDR1 and CDR2 are SNHLY and FYNNEI. The CDR3 sequence: CASSGLAGEGETQYF. CDR3 in DNA: TGTGCCAGCAGTGGCCTAGCGGGGGAAGGGGAGACCCAGTACTTC.

The chain joins TRBV9 to TRBJ2-3; 10 bases are a match to TRBD2. This CDR3 has 16 amino acids. J gave up 6 bases and V 0 bases, and 7 bases lay outside the gene matches. CDR1 and CDR2 (germline): SGDLS, YYNGEE. As DNA, the CDR3 is TGTGCCAGCAGCGTAGCTAGCGGGGGCGTTGGCGATACGCAGTATTTT. Translation: CASSVASGGVGDTQYF.

The V and J genes are TRBV7-2 and TRBJ2-5, with 10 bases identical to TRBD1. Unmatched junction bases numbered 6, after V lost 6 bases and J lost 5 bases. This CDR3 has 14 amino acids. CDR1 and CDR2 from the germline V gene are SGHTA and FQGNSA. The CDR3 loop reads CASSGTGVFETQYF. CDR3 DNA: TGTGCCAGCAGTGGGACAGGGGTTTTCGAGACCCAGTACTTC.

The chain has TRBV6-5 and TRBJ2-5; 8 bases line up with TRBD1. This CDR3 comprises 13 residues. The germline gives CDR1 MNHEY, CDR2 SVGAGI. Trimming took 6 bases from V and 3 from J; bases not matched to a gene: 3. Here the CDR3 DNA reads TGTGCCAGCAGAGAGACAGGGGAAGAGACCCAGTACTTC. Protein sequence: CASRETGEETQYF.